This TCR beta chain emerged from a study of PD-1 blockade in classical Hodgkin lymphoma. Broader study findings: Diversity similar to that of newly diagnosed patients was seen at baseline in complete responders.

This CDR3 is 15 amino acids long. The ends lost 1 base at V and 1 base at J; junction bases unmatched: 3. Germline CDR1 is MNHNY and CDR2 is SVGAGI (reference sequence). The protocol was immunoSEQ multiplex PCR, while the TCRdb copy is restricted to in-frame clones and leaves out a portion. The data hold tens of thousands of clones, with 73% observed a single time. On this clone itself: Its matching antigen is unknown.

Relapse after autologous stem cell transplantation occurred in every patient, and brentuximab vedotin exposure varied. The sample in question was peripheral blood mononuclear cells (PBMCs), obtained at baseline. The chain carries TRBV6-6 and TRBJ1-2; 7 bases are shared with TRBD1. The receptor's source is a human donor with classical Hodgkin lymphoma. The CDR3 region has the DNA TGTGCCAGCAGTTACTTCAGGGGGGATAACTATGGCTACACCTTC. Translation gives CASSYFRGDNYGYTF.